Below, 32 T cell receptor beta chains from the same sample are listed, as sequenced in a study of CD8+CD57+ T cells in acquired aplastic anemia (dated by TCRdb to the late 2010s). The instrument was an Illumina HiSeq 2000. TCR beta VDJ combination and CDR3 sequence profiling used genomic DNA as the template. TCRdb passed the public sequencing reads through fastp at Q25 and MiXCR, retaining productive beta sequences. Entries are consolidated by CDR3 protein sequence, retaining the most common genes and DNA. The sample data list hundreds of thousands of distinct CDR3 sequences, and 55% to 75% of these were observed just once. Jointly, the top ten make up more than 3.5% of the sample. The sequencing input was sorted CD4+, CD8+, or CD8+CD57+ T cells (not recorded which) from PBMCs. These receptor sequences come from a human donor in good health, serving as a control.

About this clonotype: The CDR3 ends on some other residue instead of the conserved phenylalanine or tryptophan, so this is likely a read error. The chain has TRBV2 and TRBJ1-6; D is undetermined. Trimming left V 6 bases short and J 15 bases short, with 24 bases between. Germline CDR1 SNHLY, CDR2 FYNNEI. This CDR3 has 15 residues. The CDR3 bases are TGTGCCAGCAGCCATACCGAAAAAGATACGCAGCACCTCCACTCA. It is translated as CASSHTEKDTQHLHS.

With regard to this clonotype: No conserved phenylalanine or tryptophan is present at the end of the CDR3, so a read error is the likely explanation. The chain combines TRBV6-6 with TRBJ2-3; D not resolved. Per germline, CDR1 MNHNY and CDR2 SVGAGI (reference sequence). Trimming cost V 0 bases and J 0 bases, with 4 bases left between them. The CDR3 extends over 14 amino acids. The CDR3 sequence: CASSYSRSTDTQYS. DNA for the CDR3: TGTGCCAGCAGTTACTCGAGAAGCACAGATACGCAGTATTCT.

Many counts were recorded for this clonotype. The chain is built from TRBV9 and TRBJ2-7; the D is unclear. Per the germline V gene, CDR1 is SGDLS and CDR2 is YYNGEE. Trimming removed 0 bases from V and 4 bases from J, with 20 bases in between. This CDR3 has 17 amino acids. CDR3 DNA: TGTGCCAGCAGCGTAGCCTCGGACCCCGCACCGTTATACGAGCAGTACTTC. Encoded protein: CASSVASDPAPLYEQYF.

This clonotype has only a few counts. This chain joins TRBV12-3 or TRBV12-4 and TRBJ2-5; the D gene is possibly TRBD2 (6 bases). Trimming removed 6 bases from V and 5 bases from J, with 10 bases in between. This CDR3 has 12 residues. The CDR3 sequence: CASRLEGETQYF. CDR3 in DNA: TGTGCCAGCAGGTTGGAGGGGGAGACCCAGTACTTC.

For the CDR3, the DNA is TGCGCCAGCAGCGTAGCTGCCGTGAGCCCTCATTTT. This encodes CASSVAAVSPHF. This rearrangement joins TRBV5-1 to TRBJ1-5, with D hard to call. The CDR3 totals 12 residues. With 4 bases removed from V and 16 bases from J, the gap between germline ends came to 18 bases. Germline assignment: CDR1 SGHRS and CDR2 YFSETQ.

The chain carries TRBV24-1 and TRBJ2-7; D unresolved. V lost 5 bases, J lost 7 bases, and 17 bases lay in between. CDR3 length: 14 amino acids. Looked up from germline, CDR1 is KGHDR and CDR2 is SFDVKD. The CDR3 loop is CATSAPPLYYEQYF. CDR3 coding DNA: TGTGCCACCAGTGCTCCTCCCCTCTACTATGAGCAGTACTTC.

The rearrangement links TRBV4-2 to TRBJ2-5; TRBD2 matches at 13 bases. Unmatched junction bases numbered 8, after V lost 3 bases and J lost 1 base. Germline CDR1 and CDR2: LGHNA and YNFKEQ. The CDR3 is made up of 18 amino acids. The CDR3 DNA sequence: TGTGCCAGCAGCCAGGGGGAGACTAGCGGGGGGTTCCAAGAGACCCAGTACTTC. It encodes CASSQGETSGGFQETQYF.

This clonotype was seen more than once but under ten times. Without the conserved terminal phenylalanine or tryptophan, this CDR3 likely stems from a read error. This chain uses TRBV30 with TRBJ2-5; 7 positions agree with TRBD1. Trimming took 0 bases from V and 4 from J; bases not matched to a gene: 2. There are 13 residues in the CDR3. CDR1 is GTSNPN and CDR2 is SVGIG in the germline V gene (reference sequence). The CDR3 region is CAWSVQGLETQYC. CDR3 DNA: TGTGCCTGGAGTGTACAGGGGCTAGAGACCCAGTACTGC.

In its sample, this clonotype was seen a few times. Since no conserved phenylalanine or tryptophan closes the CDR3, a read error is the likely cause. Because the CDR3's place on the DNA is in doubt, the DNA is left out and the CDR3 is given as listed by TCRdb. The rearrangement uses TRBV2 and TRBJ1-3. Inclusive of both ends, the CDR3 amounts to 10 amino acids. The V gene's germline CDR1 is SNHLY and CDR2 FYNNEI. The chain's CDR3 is CASSRQGGIT.

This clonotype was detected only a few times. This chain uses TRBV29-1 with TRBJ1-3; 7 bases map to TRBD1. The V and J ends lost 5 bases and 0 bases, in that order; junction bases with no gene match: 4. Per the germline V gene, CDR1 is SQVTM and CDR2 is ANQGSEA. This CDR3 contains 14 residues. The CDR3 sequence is CSVLDRFSGNTIYF. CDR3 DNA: TGCAGCGTTTTGGACAGGTTCTCTGGAAACACCATATATTTT.

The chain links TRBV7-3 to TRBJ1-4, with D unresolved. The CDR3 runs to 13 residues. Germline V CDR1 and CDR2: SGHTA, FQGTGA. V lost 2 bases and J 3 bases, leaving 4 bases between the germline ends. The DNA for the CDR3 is TGTGCCAGCAGCTTATCCCCTAATGAAAAACTGTTTTTT. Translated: CASSLSPNEKLFF.

This CDR3 is CASSPGTGAWYYGYTF. CDR3 bases: TGTGCCAGCAGCCCCGGGACAGGGGCATGGTACTATGGCTACACCTTC. The J gene is TRBJ1-2, the V gene TRBV7-9; 10 bases map to TRBD1. V shed 5 bases, J shed 3 bases, and the junction held 9 bases outside the gene matches. The germline V gene encodes CDR1 SEHNR and CDR2 FQNEAQ (reference sequence). CDR3 length: 16 amino acids.

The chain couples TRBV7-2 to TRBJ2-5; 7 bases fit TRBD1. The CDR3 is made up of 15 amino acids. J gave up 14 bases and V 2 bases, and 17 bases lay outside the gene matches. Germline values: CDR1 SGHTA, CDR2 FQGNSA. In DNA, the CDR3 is TGTGCCAGCAGCTTACCGCAGGGGGAAGAGGCCCACCACTACTTC. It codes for CASSLPQGEEAHHYF.

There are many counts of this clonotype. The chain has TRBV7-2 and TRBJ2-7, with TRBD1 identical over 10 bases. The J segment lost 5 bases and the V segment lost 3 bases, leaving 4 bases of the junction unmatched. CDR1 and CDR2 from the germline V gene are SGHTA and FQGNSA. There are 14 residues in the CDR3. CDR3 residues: CASSLGQGSHEQYF. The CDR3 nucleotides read TGTGCCAGCAGCTTGGGACAGGGGAGCCACGAGCAGTACTTC.

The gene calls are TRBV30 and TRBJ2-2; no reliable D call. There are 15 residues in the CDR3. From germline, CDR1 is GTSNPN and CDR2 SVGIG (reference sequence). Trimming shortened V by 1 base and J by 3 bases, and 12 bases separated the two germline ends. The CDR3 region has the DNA TGTGCCTGGAGTGCGGGCCCAGGCTACACCGGGGAGCTGTTTTTT. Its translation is CAWSAGPGYTGELFF.

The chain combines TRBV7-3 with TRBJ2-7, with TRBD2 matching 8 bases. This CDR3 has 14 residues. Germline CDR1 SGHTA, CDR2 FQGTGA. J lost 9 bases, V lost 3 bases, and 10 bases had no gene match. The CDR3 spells CASSLSGLVCAQYF. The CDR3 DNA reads TGTGCCAGCAGCTTGTCGGGACTAGTCTGCGCGCAGTACTTC. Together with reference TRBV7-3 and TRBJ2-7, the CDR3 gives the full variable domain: GAGVSQTPSNKVTEKGKYVELRCDPISGHTALYWYRQSLGQGPEFLIYFQGTGAADDSGLPNDRFFAVRPEGSVSTLKIQRTERGDSAVYLCASSLSGLVCAQYFGPGTRLTVT.

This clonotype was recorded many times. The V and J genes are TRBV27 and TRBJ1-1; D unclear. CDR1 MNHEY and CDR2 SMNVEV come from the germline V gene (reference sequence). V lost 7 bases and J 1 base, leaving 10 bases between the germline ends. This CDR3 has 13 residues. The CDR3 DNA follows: TGTGCCAGCATGCGGGAGTCGAACACTGAAGCTTTCTTT. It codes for CASMRESNTEAFF.

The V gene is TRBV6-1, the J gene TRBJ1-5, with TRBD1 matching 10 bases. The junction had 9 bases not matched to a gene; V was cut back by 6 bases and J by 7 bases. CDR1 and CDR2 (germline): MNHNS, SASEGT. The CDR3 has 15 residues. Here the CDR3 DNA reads TGTGCCAGCAGAAAGGACAGGGGGATCAGGCAGCCCCAGCATTTT. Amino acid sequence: CASRKDRGIRQPQHF.

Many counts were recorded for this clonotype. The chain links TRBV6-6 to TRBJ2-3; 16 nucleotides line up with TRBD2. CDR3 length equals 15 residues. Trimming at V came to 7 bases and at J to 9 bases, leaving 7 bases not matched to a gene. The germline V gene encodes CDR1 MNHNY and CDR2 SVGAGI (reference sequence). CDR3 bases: TGTGCCAGCAACCCGGGACTAGCGGGGGGGTACACGCAGTATTTT. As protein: CASNPGLAGGYTQYF.

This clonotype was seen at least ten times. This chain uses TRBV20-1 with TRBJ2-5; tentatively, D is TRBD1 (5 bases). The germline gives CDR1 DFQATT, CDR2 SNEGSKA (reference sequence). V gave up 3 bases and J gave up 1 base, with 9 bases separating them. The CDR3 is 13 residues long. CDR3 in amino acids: CSASSTVQETQYF. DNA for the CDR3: TGCAGTGCTAGTTCGACAGTCCAAGAGACCCAGTACTTC.

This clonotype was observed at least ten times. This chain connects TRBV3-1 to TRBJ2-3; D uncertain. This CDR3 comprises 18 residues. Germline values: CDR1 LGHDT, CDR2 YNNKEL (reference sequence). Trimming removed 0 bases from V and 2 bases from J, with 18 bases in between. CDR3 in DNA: TGTGCCAGCAGCCAAGATCCCTTGGCAGCGAGGCCCACAGATACGCAGTATTTT. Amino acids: CASSQDPLAARPTDTQYF.

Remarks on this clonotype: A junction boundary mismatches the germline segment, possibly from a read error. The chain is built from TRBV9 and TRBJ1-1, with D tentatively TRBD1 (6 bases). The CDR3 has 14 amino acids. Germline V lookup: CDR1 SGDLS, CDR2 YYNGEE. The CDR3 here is CASSVGQGLGGYIF. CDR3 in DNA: TGTGCCAGCAGCGTAGGTCAGGGGCTGGGTGGCTACATCTTT.

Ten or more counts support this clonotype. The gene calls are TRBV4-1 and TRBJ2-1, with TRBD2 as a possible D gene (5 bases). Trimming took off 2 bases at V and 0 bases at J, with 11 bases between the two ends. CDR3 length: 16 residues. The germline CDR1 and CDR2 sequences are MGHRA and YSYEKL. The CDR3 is CASSQPTRSSYNEQFF. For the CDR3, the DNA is TGCGCCAGCAGCCAACCAACTAGGAGCTCCTACAATGAGCAGTTCTTC.

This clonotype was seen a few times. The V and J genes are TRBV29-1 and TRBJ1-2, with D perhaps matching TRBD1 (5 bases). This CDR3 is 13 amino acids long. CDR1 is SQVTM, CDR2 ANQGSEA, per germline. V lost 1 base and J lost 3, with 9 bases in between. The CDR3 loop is CSVEGGGDYGYTF. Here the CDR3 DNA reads TGCAGCGTTGAAGGCGGAGGGGACTATGGCTACACCTTC. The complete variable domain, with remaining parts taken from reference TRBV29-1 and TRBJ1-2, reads SAVISQKPSRDICQRGTSLTIQCQVDSQVTMMFWYRQQPGQSLTLIATANQGSEATYESGFVIDKFPISRPNLTFSTLTVSNMSPEDSSIYLCSVEGGGDYGYTFGSGTRLTVV.

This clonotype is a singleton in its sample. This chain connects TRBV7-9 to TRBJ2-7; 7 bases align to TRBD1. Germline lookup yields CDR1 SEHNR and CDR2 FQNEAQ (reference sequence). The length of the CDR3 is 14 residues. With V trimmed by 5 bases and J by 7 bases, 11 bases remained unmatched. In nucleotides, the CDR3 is TGTGCCAGCAGCAGACAGGGAAACGGCGAGGAGCAGTACTTC. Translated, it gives CASSRQGNGEEQYF.

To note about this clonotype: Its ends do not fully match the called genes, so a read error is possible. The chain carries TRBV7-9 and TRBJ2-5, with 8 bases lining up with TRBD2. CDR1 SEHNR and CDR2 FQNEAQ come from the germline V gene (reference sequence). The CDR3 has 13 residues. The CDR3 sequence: CASSGRLEETQYF. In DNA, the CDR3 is TGCGCCAGCAGCGGGAGACTGGAGGAGACCCAGTACTTC.

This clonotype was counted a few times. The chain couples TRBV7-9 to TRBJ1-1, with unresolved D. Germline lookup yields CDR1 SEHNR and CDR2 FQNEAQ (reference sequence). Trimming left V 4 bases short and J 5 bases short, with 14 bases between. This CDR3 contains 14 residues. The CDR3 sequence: CASSYLRRDTEAFF. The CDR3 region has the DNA TGTGCCAGCAGCTATCTGAGGAGGGATACTGAAGCTTTCTTT. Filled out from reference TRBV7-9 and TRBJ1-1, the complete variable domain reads DTGVSQNPRHKITKRGQNVTFRCDPISEHNRLYWYRQTLGQGPEFLTYFQNEAQLEKSRLLSDRFSAERPKGSFSTLEIQRTEQGDSAMYLCASSYLRRDTEAFFGQGTRLTVV.

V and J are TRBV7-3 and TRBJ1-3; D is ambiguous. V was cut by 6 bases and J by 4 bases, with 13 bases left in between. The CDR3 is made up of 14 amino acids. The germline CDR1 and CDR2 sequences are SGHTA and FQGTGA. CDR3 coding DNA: TGTGCCAGCAGGCACAGAGCGGGCGGAAACACCATATATTTT. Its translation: CASRHRAGGNTIYF. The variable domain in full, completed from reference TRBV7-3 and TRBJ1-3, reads GAGVSQTPSNKVTEKGKYVELRCDPISGHTALYWYRQSLGQGPEFLIYFQGTGAADDSGLPNDRFFAVRPEGSVSTLKIQRTERGDSAVYLCASRHRAGGNTIYFGEGSWLTVV.

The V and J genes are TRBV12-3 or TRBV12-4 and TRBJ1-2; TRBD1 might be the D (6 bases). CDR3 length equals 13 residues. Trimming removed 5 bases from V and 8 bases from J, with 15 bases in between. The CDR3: CASSKTGRLGYTF. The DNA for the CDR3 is TGTGCCAGCAGTAAGACAGGCCGCCTGGGCTACACCTTC.

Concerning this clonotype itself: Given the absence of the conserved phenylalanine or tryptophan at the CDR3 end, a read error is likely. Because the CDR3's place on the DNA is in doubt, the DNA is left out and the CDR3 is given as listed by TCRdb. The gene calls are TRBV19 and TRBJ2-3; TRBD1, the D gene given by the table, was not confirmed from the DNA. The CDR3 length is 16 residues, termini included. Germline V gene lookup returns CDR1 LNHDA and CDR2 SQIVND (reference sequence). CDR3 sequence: CASSKGTGRVTEAFFV.

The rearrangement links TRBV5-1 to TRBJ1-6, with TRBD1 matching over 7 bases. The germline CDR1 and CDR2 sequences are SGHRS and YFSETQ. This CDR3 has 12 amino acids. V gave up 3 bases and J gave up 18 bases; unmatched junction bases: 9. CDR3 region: CASSSDDRATHF. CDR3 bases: TGCGCCAGCAGCTCGGACGACAGGGCCACCCACTTT.

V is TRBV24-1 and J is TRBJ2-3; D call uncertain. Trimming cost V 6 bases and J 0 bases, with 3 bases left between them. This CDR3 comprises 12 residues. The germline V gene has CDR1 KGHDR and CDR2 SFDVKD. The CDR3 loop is CATSISTDTQYF. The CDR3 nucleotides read TGTGCCACCAGTATCAGCACAGATACGCAGTATTTT.